This T cell receptor (beta chain) was recovered during a study of Ad26.COV2.S vaccination and SARS-CoV-2 variants (TCRdb year 2021). For context, the study as a whole: Donors in the vaccine arm were drawn from COV1001, a phase I-IIa trial of Ad26.COV2.S in healthy adults that was multicentre, randomized, double-blind and placebo-controlled. Ad26.COV2.S was given intramuscularly at 5x10^10 or 1x10^11 viral particles, as a single shot or as two shots 56 days apart. Investigators did not know the trial group allocation while performing experiments and assessing outcomes. Sequencing of the TCRbeta repertoire served to evaluate the specificity and breadth of SARS-CoV-2-reactive T cell receptors following Ad26.COV2.S vaccination. The TCR-sequenced set comprised around 30 samples: 19 Ad26.COV2.S vaccine recipients, 5 placebo recipients and 8 SARS-CoV-2 convalescent individuals. Trial participants were randomized into five groups of five, in which low-dose or high-dose Ad26.COV2.S was given once or twice, or placebo was given on both occasions.

The CDR3 measures 12 amino acids from cysteine to phenylalanine. Solely the CDR3 DNA is kept, with 36 bases framed from the first base. At the junction V is shortened by 5 bases and J by 12 bases, with 14 bases in between. The germline V gene (reference sequence) gives CDR1 as MNHEY and CDR2 as SMNVEV. Note on this clone: The clone's antigen remains unknown. Base qualities are not at hand, and no much larger clone is one base apart.

Findings and caveats that apply to the study as a whole: Higher spike-specific TCR breadth was observed in Ad26.COV2.S recipients than in placebo recipients (P = 0.0014). According to the authors, total T cell responses may have been underestimated by the TCR breadth and depth analyses. After vaccination, spike-specific CD8+ and CD4+ T cell responses were reported to show substantial breadth. The study lacked the statistical power to compare responses across vaccine doses or regimens. Vaccine and placebo recipients had comparable non-spike TCR breadth, which fits with the vaccine containing only spike.

TCRbeta CDR3 regions were sequenced with the immunoSEQ Assay. After extraction, genomic DNA underwent amplification by bias-controlled multiplex PCR, followed by high-throughput sequencing. The study's own analysis went as follows. To quantify the absolute abundance of every unique TCRbeta CDR3 region, sequences were collapsed and filtered. T cell fraction was estimated by normalizing TCRbeta template counts to usable DNA, which was measured by amplifying reference genes present in all nucleated cells. Repertoire TCRs were annotated as SARS-CoV-2-specific by exact matching of V gene, CDR3 amino acid sequence and J gene to a known reactive TCR set. The reference SARS-CoV-2 TCR set came from MIRA and was filtered for enrichment in COVID-19-positive ImmuneCODE repertoires, removing public or cross-reactive TCRs. Based on the MIRA antigens, annotated TCRs were further analysed at the level of specific ORF or position within ORF. Breadth was defined as the number of annotated unique rearrangements divided by the total number of unique productive rearrangements, and depth was defined as the summed frequency of the annotated unique rearrangements. TCR breadth was compared between groups using two-sided Wilcoxon rank-sum tests. In its TCRdb copy, this immuneACCESS table keeps in-frame sequences only and misses some clones. Where compared with another copy, unresolved V genes explain less than half of these, and the others have no known cause. Clonal size and the V and J genes are those of that table, whereas D and trimming came from the DNA. The sample table holds some 460,000 clones, of which roughly nine tenths were seen once. The ten most abundant clones make up 1.5% to 2% of the sample.

The sample's treatment or condition label is to be understood as: around 19 received Ad26.COV2.S at low or high dose, single or two shots; 5 received placebo; per-sample allocation not given. Repertoires of vaccine and placebo recipients were sequenced from samples collected on day 63 after the first injection. Cohort 1b enrolled roughly 25 adults aged 18-55 years at a single site in Boston, USA, between 29 July and 7 August 2020. Ad26.COV2.S consisted of a replication-incompetent adenovirus type 26 vector by which a prefusion-stabilized SARS-CoV-2 spike protein from the original Wuhan strain was expressed.

The TCR was taken from a person between 18 and 59 years old who received the Ad26.COV2.S COVID-19 vaccine or a placebo. This specimen was peripheral blood, taken in a trial of Ad26.COV2.S vaccine versus placebo. The sequence is built from TRBV27 and TRBJ2-1; TRBD2 might be the D gene, on 5 matching bases. The sequenced DNA is TGTGCCAGCAGTCCTCCGGGATCCTCGCAGTTCTTC. Its product reads: CASSPPGSSQFF.